This T cell receptor beta chain emerged from a study of T-cell memory formation after mild COVID-19. MiXCR, run by TCRdb on the 5' RACE reads, gives a single entry per CDR3 protein. The data contain hundreds of thousands of distinct CDR3 sequences, less than 25% of them singletons. This CDR3 has 17 residues. With 4 bases removed from V and 1 base from J, the gap between germline ends came to 17 bases. The germline V gene has CDR1 LGHNA and CDR2 YSLEER. This clonotype was picked up a small number of times. Sample: PBMCs or a T cell subset sorted from them (not recorded which). This TCR derives from an adult woman who had mild COVID-19 (a few samples of this study predate the infection). Cell type and time point are not known. The chain combines TRBV4-3 with TRBJ2-4; D possibly matches TRBD1 or TRBD2 (5 bases each). The CDR3 coding sequence is TGCGCCAGCAGCCCCGGGTCACTATGGGGGGCCAAAAACATTCAGTACTTC. This gives the protein CASSPGSLWGAKNIQYF.